These 8 T cell receptor beta chains came from one sample sequenced in a study of blood T cell repertoires in COVID-19. Clones were sequenced by immunoSEQ multiplex PCR, and TCRdb holds only the in-frame ones, with some missing. The profile shows 190,000 or so clones, 87% of them singletons. The sequenced material came from PBMCs or T cells enriched from blood (not recorded which). The source of these receptors is a young man with acute COVID-19.

This rearrangement joins TRBV7-6 to TRBJ1-1; 7 nucleotides align to TRBD1. CDR1 SGHVS and CDR2 FNYEAQ come from the germline V gene. This CDR3 is built from 14 residues. The ends lost 6 bases at V and 7 bases at J; junction bases unmatched: 11. In DNA, the CDR3 is TGTGCCAGCAGGACGGGACAGAACAGGGGTGAAGCTTTCTTT. Its protein product is CASRTGQNRGEAFF.

The chain employs TRBV7-9 and TRBJ2-1; 11 nucleotides agree with TRBD1. Germline assignment: CDR1 SEHNR and CDR2 FQNEAQ (reference sequence). V was pared by 5 bases and J by 6 bases, with 6 bases of the junction left unmatched. This CDR3 spans 15 amino acids. The CDR3 region is CASSPGTGGFNEQFF. As DNA, the CDR3 is TGTGCCAGCAGCCCAGGGACAGGGGGTTTCAATGAGCAGTTCTTC.

This chain uses TRBV6-1 with TRBJ1-2; 7 nucleotides align to TRBD1. The CDR3 has 13 residues. V lost 0 bases, J lost 6 bases, and 1 base stayed unmatched. The germline CDR1 and CDR2 sequences are MNHNS and SASEGT. The CDR3 DNA reads as TGTGCCAGCAGTGAAGCAACAGGGGATGGCTACACCTTC. This translates into CASSEATGDGYTF.

The chain couples TRBV5-6 to TRBJ2-2; perhaps TRBD2 as D (5 bases). The CDR3 covers 15 residues. Looked up from germline, CDR1 is SGHDT and CDR2 is YYEEEE. The V end lost 4 bases, the J end lost 0 bases, and 10 bases lay between the germline ends. The CDR3: CASSPGLPNTGELFF. The CDR3 DNA follows: TGTGCCAGCAGCCCAGGACTGCCGAACACCGGGGAGCTGTTTTTT.

The rearrangement joins TRBV9 to TRBJ2-2; 7 bases align to TRBD2. Germline loops: CDR1 SGDLS, CDR2 YYNGEE. Trimming cost V 3 bases and J 5 bases; bases outside gene matches: 7. The CDR3 length is 15 residues. This CDR3 is CASSEATGGTGELFF. The DNA for the CDR3 is TGTGCCAGCAGCGAGGCGACGGGAGGAACCGGGGAGCTGTTTTTT.

CDR3: CASTDSNQPQHF. CDR3 sequence (DNA): TGTGCCAGTACAGATAGCAATCAGCCCCAGCATTTT. The chain employs TRBV19 and TRBJ1-5; no firm D call. Germline CDR1 reads LNHDA; CDR2 reads SQIVND (reference sequence). The length of the CDR3 is 12 residues. The V end lost 7 bases, the J end lost 0 bases, and 4 bases lay between the germline ends.

This chain uses TRBV7-2 with TRBJ2-7; 14 bases fit TRBD2. The V gene end was trimmed by 5 bases and the J gene end by 3 bases; junction bases not matched to a gene: 6. The length of the CDR3 is 16 residues. Germline loops: CDR1 SGHTA, CDR2 FQGNSA. This chain's CDR3 is CASSTGLAGEIYEQYF. The DNA of the CDR3 is TGTGCCAGCAGCACGGGACTAGCGGGAGAGATCTACGAGCAGTACTTC.

The J gene is TRBJ1-5, the V gene TRBV30; D gene uncertain. The V end was cut by 0 bases, the J end by 3 bases, with 9 bases between. The length of the CDR3 is 14 residues. Germline assignment: CDR1 GTSNPN and CDR2 SVGIG (reference sequence). CDR3 in DNA: TGTGCCTGGAGTGTAATAGCAGACAATCAGCCCCAGCATTTT. It yields the protein CAWSVIADNQPQHF.